This TCR beta chain stems from a study of blood T cell repertoires in COVID-19. Study information: Samples taken during acute and convalescent COVID-19 were collected in the United States, Italy and Spain. T cells, B-cell-depleted T cells, or PBMCs supplied cDNA or gDNA.

Per germline, CDR1 KGHDR and CDR2 SFDVKD. V lost 3 bases, J lost 5 bases, and 8 bases stayed unmatched. The CDR3 totals 16 residues. Study processing details: The assay estimated nucleated cells by amplifying reference gene primers. Sequencing used immunoSEQ multiplex PCR; TCRdb keeps in-frame clones, though not all of them. The DNA gave D and trimming, while V, J and clone size come from that table. The data hold 150,000 to 190,000 clones, with roughly 72% observed a single time. The chain combines TRBV24-1 with TRBJ2-5; TRBD1 matches 10 bases. The sequenced sample consisted of peripheral blood. This receptor was identified in a woman over 75 with acute or convalescent COVID-19. For the CDR3, the DNA is TGTGCCACCAGTGATCGCGCCGGGACAGGGGTCGAGACCCAGTACTTC. This codes for CATSDRAGTGVETQYF.